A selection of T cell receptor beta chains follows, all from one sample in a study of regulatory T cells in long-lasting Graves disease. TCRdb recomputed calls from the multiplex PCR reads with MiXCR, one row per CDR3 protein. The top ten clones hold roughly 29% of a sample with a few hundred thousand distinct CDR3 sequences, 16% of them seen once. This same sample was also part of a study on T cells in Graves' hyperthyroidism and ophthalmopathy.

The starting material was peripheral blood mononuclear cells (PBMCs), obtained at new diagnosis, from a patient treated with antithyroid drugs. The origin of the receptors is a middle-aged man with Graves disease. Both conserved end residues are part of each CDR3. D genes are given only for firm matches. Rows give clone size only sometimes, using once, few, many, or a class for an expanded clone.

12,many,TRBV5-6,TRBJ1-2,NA,CASSLGIYGYTF,TGTGCCAGCAGCTTAGGTATCTACGGCTACACCTTC
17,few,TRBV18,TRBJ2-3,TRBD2,CASSLIYGTSGTDTQYF,TGTGCCAGCTCACTAATTTATGGGACTAGCGGGACAGATACGCAGTATTTT
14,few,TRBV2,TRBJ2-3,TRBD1,CASRRNRGTDTQYF,TGTGCCAGCAGGAGAAACAGGGGGACAGATACGCAGTATTTT
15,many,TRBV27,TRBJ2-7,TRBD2,CASSNPSGGSYEQYF,TGTGCCAGCAGTAACCCTAGCGGGGGGTCCTACGAGCAGTACTTC
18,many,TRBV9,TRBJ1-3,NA,CASSVAADSRVERNTIYF,TGTGCCAGCAGCGTAGCGGCGGATAGTCGGGTCGAAAGAAACACCATATATTTT
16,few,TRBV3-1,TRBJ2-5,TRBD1,CASSLRGTGRQETQYF,TGTGCCAGCAGCCTCCGGGGGACAGGGCGGCAAGAGACCCAGTACTTC
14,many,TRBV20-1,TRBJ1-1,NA,CSPQGTWVRTEAFF,TGCAGTCCCCAAGGGACCTGGGTCCGCACTGAAGCTTTCTTT
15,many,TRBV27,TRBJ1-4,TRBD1,CASSWEGAANEKLFF,TGTGCCAGCAGTTGGGAGGGGGCAGCTAATGAAAAACTGTTTTTT
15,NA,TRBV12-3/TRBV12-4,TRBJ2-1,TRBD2,CASSFGGSNYNEQFF,TGTGCCAGCAGCTTCGGGGGGTCAAATTACAATGAGCAGTTCTTC
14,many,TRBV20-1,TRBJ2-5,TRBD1,CSAADLDRGETQYF,TGCAGTGCAGCGGATCTGGACAGGGGTGAGACCCAGTACTTC
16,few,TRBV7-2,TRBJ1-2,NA,CASSLGFSAGAYGYTF,TGTGCCAGCAGCTTAGGGTTTTCGGCAGGGGCCTATGGCTACACCTTC
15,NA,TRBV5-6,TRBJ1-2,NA,CASSPRGDRSYGYTF,TGTGCCAGCAGCCCGAGGGGGGACCGAAGCTATGGCTACACCTTC
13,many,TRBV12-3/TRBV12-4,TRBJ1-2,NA,CASSFSGSYGYTF,TGTGCCAGCAGTTTTAGCGGTTCTTATGGCTACACCTTC